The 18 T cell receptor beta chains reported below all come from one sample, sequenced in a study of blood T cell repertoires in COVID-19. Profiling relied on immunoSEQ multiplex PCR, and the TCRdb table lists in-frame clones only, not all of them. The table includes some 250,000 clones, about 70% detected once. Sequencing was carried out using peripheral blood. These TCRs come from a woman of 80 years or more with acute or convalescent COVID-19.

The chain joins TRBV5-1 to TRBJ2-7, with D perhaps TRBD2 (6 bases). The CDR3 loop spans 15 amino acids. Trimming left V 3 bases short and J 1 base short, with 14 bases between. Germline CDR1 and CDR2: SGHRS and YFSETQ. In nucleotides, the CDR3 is TGCGCCAGCAGCTCCCGGGGGACCTTTTCCTACGAGCAGTACTTC. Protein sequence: CASSSRGTFSYEQYF.

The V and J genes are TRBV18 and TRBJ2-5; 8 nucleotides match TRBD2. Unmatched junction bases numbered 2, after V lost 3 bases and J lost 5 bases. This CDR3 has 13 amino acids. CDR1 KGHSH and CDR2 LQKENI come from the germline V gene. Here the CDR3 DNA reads TGTGCCAGCTCACCTCCGGGAGGGGAGACCCAGTACTTC. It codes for CASSPPGGETQYF.

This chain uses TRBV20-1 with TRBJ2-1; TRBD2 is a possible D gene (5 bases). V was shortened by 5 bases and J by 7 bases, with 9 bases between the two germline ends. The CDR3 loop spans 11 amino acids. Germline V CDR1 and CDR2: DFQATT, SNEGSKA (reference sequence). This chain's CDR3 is CSAGSRNEQFF. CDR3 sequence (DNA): TGCAGTGCTGGGAGCCGGAATGAGCAGTTCTTC.

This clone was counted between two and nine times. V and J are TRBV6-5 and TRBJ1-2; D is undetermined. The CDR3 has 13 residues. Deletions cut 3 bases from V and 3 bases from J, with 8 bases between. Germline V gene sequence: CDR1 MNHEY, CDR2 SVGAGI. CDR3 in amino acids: CASSYGGYYGYTF. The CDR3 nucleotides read TGTGCCAGCAGTTATGGCGGGTACTATGGCTACACCTTC.

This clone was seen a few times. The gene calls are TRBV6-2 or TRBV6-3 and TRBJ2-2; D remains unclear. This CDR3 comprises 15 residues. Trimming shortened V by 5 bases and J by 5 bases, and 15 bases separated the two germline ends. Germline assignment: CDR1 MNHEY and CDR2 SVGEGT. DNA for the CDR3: TGTGCCAGCAGTCCACTCCTCACAGTGACCGGGGAGCTGTTTTTT. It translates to CASSPLLTVTGELFF.

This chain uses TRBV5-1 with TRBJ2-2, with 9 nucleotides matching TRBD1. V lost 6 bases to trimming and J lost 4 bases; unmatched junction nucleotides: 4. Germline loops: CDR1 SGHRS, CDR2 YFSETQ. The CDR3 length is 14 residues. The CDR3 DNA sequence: TGCGCCAGCAAACAGGGGGCGGTCACCGGGGAGCTGTTTTTT. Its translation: CASKQGAVTGELFF. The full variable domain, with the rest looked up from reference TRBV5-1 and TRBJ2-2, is KAGVTQTPRYLIKTRGQQVTLSCSPISGHRSVSWYQQTPGQGLQFLFEYFSETQRNKGNFPGRFSGRQFSNSRSEMNVSTLELGDSALYLCASKQGAVTGELFFGEGSRLTVL.

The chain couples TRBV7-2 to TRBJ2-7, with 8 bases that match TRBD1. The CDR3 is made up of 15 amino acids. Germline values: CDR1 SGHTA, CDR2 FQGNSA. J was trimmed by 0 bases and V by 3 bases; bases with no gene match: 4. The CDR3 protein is CASSLDRAVSYEQYF. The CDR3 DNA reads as TGTGCCAGCAGCTTGGACAGGGCCGTCTCCTACGAGCAGTACTTC.

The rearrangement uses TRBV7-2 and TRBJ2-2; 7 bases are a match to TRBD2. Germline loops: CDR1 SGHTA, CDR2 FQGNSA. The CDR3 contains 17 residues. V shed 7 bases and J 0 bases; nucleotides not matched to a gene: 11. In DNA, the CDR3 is TGTGCCAGCACAACCAGCCGGGGGGTCTCGAACACCGGGGAGCTGTTTTTT. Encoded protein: CASTTSRGVSNTGELFF.

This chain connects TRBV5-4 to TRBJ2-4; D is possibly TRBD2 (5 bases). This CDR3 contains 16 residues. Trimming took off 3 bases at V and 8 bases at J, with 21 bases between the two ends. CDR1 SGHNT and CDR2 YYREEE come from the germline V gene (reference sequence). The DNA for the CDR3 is TGTGCCAGCAGCTCCGGTGGAACAGCGACTACGGACATTCAGTACTTC. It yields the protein CASSSGGTATTDIQYF.

The CDR3 sequence is CATSRVGSLGLRNEQFF. The CDR3 DNA sequence: TGTGCCACCAGCAGAGTTGGGAGTCTGGGACTAAGGAATGAGCAGTTCTTC. The chain uses TRBV15 and TRBJ2-1, with TRBD2 identical over 7 bases. The CDR3 totals 17 residues. In germline, CDR1 is LNHNV, CDR2 YYDKDF (reference sequence). J lost 7 bases, V lost 1 base, and 13 bases had no gene match.

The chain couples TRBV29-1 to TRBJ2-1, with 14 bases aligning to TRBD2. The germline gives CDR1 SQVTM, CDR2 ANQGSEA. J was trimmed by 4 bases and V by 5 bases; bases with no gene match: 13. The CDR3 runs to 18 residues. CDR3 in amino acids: CSVIRGTSGSRIYNEQFF. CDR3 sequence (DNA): TGCAGCGTTATCCGGGGGACTAGCGGGAGCAGAATATACAATGAGCAGTTCTTC.

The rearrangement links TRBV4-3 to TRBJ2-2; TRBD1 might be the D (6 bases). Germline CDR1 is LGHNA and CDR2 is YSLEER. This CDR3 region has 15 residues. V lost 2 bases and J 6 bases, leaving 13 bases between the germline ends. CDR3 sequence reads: CASSQTGISAGELFF. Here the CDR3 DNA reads TGCGCCAGCAGCCAAACAGGGATTAGCGCCGGGGAGCTGTTTTTT.

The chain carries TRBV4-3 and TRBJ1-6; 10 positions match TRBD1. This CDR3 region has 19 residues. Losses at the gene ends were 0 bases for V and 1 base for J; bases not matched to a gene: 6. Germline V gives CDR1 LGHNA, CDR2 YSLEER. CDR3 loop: CASSQDLGQGVSYNSPLHF. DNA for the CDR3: TGCGCCAGCAGCCAAGATCTTGGACAGGGGGTATCCTATAATTCACCCCTCCACTTT.

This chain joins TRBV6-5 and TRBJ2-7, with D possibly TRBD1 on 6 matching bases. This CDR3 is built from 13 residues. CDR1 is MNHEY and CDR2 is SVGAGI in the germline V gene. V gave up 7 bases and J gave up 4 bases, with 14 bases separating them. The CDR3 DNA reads TGTGCCAGCACATCAGGGGTCGATTACGAGCAGTACTTC. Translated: CASTSGVDYEQYF.

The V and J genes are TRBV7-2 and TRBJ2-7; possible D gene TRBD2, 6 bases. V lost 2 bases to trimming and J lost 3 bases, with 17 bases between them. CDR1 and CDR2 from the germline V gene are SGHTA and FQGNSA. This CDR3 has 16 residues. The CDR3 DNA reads TGTGCCAGCAGCTTATCCCCGGGGGTTAACCACTACGAGCAGTACTTC. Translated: CASSLSPGVNHYEQYF.

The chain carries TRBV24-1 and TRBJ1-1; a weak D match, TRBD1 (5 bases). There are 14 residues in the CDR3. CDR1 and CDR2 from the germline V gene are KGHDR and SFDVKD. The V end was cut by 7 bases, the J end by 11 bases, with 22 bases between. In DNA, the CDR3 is TGTGCCACCAGCTCCCCCGACAGAGCGATGGGGGCTTTCTTT. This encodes CATSSPDRAMGAFF.

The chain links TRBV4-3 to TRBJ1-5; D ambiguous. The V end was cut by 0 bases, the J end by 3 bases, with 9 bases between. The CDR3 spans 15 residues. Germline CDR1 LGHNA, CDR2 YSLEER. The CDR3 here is CASSQEYRSNQPQHF. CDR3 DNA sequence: TGCGCCAGCAGCCAAGAGTACAGATCCAATCAGCCCCAGCATTTT.

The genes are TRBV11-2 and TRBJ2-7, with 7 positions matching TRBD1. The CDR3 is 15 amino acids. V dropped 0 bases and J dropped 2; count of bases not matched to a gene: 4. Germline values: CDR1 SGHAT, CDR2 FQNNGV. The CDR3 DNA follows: TGTGCCAGCAGCTTAGAGACAGGGTCCCCCTACGAGCAGTACTTC. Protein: CASSLETGSPYEQYF.